This T cell receptor beta chain was recorded in a study of CD8 T cells in acute hepatitis C reinfection. General study findings and limits: NS3-1073 specific repertoires were highly diverse across all groups.

This table comes from immunoSEQ multiplex PCR, and its TCRdb copy is limited to in-frame clones, with some not included. The sample yields approximately 1,400 clones, around 50% seen once. Time point given: acute HCV infection, within 168 days of estimated infection date. No in vitro expansion preceded sequencing of these hepatitis C virus-specific cells, which were studied ex vivo. This clone was picked up a small number of times. This specimen includes other DNA sequences encoding the same CDR3. The clonotype originates from a woman between 18 and 30 years old who spontaneously cleared hepatitis C infection. The input for sequencing was HCV NS3-1073 tetramer-sorted CD8+ T cells from PBMCs, taken during acute infection.

In DNA form, the CDR3 reads TGTGCCACCAGCAGAACTAGTCCGAACACTGAAGCTTTCTTT. Translation gives CATSRTSPNTEAFF. The rearrangement uses TRBV15 and TRBJ1-1; D call uncertain. The CDR3 has 14 residues. V lost 2 bases, J lost 1 base, and 8 bases lay in between. The V gene's germline CDR1 is LNHNV and CDR2 YYDKDF (reference sequence).